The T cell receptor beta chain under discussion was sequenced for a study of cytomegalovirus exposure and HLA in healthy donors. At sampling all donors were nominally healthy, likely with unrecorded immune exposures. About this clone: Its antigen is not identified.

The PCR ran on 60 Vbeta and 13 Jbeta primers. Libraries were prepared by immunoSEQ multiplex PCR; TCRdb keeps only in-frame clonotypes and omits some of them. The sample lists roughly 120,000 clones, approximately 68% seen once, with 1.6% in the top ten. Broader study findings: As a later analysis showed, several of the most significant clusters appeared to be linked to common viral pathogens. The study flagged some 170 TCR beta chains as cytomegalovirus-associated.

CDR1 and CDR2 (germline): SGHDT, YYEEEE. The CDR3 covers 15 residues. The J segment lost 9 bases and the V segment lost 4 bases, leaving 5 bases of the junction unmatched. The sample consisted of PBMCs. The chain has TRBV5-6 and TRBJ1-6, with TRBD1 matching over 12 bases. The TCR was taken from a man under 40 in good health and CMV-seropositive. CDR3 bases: TGTGCCAGCAGCCCCCGGGACAGGGGGCCTTCACCCCTCCACTTT. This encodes CASSPRDRGPSPLHF.